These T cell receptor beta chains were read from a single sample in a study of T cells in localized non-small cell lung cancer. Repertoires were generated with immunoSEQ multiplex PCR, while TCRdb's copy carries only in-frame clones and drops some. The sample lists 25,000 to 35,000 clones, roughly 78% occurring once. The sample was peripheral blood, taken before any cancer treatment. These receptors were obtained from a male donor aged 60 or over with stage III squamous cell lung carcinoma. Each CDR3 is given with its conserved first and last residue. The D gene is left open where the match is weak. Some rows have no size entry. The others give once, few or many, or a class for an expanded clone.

cdr3_aa: CAISEATGVETQYF
cdr3_nt: TGTGCCATCAGTGAGGCGACAGGGGTCGAGACCCAGTACTTC
v_call: TRBV10-3
j_call: TRBJ2-5
clone_size: -
d_call: TRBD1

cdr3_aa: CASSSGLAGETDTQYF
cdr3_nt: TGTGCCAGCAGCTCCGGACTAGCGGGAGAGACAGATACGCAGTATTTT
v_call: TRBV7-3
j_call: TRBJ2-3
clone_size: -
d_call: TRBD2

cdr3_aa: CSASKNIQYF
cdr3_nt: TGCAGTGCTAGTAAAAACATTCAGTACTTC
v_call: TRBV20-1
j_call: TRBJ2-4
clone_size: medium-sized
d_call: -

cdr3_aa: CASTGRGGQPQHF
cdr3_nt: TGTGCCAGCACCGGCCGAGGGGGCCAGCCCCAGCATTTT
v_call: TRBV6-6
j_call: TRBJ1-5
clone_size: -
d_call: TRBD1

cdr3_aa: CASSLNQDNEQFF
cdr3_nt: TGTGCCAGCAGCTTAAACCAAGACAATGAGCAGTTCTTC
v_call: TRBV7-6
j_call: TRBJ2-1
clone_size: -
d_call: -

cdr3_aa: CASSTSPSRAGGYTF
cdr3_nt: TGTGCCAGCAGCACCTCACCCTCTAGGGCTGGGGGCTACACCTTC
v_call: TRBV7-2
j_call: TRBJ1-2
clone_size: -
d_call: -

cdr3_aa: CASSPTSGDMLGQYF
cdr3_nt: TGTGCCAGCAGCCCCACTAGCGGGGACATGTTGGGGCAGTATTTT
v_call: TRBV7-2
j_call: TRBJ2-3
clone_size: -
d_call: TRBD2

cdr3_aa: CASRMSGTGNEQYF
cdr3_nt: TGTGCCAGCAGGATGAGCGGGACAGGCAACGAGCAGTACTTC
v_call: TRBV7-2
j_call: TRBJ2-7
clone_size: -
d_call: -

cdr3_aa: CATSRDQGSYNEQFF
cdr3_nt: TGTGCCACCAGCAGAGATCAGGGCTCCTACAATGAGCAGTTCTTC
v_call: TRBV15
j_call: TRBJ2-1
clone_size: -
d_call: -

cdr3_aa: CASSVGGGPYNEQFF
cdr3_nt: TGTGCCAGCAGCGTAGGGGGGGGACCCTACAATGAGCAGTTCTTC
v_call: TRBV9
j_call: TRBJ2-1
clone_size: -
d_call: TRBD2

cdr3_aa: CASSRDRYREQYF
cdr3_nt: TGTGCCAGCAGCCGAGACAGGTATCGCGAGCAGTACTTC
v_call: TRBV9
j_call: TRBJ2-7
clone_size: -
d_call: -

cdr3_aa: CASTTGTSGNNEQFF
cdr3_nt: TGTGCCAGCACTACGGGGACTAGCGGCAACAATGAGCAGTTCTTC
v_call: TRBV7-9
j_call: TRBJ2-1
clone_size: -
d_call: TRBD2

cdr3_aa: CASSESTQPQHF
cdr3_nt: TGTGCCAGCAGTGAATCCACTCAGCCCCAGCATTTT
v_call: TRBV6-1
j_call: TRBJ1-5
clone_size: -
d_call: -

cdr3_aa: CASSYLEGMTAQYF
cdr3_nt: TGTGCCAGCAGCTACCTCGAGGGAATGACGGCCCAGTACTTC
v_call: TRBV5-5
j_call: TRBJ2-5
clone_size: -
d_call: -

cdr3_aa: CASSFLAGGPYNEQFF
cdr3_nt: TGTGCCAGCAGTTTTCTAGCGGGGGGACCCTACAATGAGCAGTTCTTC
v_call: TRBV7-3
j_call: TRBJ2-1
clone_size: -
d_call: TRBD2

cdr3_aa: CASSIDRDGYTF
cdr3_nt: TGCGCCAGCAGCATAGACAGGGATGGCTACACCTTC
v_call: TRBV5-1
j_call: TRBJ1-2
clone_size: -
d_call: TRBD1

cdr3_aa: CASSIKDSGAYEQYF
cdr3_nt: TGTGCCAGTAGTATAAAGGACAGCGGCGCCTACGAGCAGTACTTC
v_call: TRBV19
j_call: TRBJ2-7
clone_size: -
d_call: -

cdr3_aa: CASSPTGQGPNSGANVLTF
cdr3_nt: TGTGCCAGCAGTCCCACGGGACAGGGACCAAACTCTGGGGCCAACGTCCTGACTTTC
v_call: TRBV28
j_call: TRBJ2-6
clone_size: -
d_call: TRBD1

cdr3_aa: CSAIANYEQYF
cdr3_nt: TGCAGTGCCATCGCAAACTACGAGCAGTACTTC
v_call: TRBV20-1
j_call: TRBJ2-7
clone_size: -
d_call: -

cdr3_aa: CASSSWSGANVLTF
cdr3_nt: TGTGCCAGCAGTTCTTGGTCCGGGGCCAACGTCCTGACTTTC
v_call: TRBV27
j_call: TRBJ2-6
clone_size: -
d_call: -

cdr3_aa: CASSLDGTPVVRIQYF
cdr3_nt: TGCGCCAGCAGCTTGGATGGCACCCCGGTTGTACGCATTCAGTACTTC
v_call: TRBV5-1
j_call: TRBJ2-4
clone_size: -
d_call: -

cdr3_aa: CASQMSNRGGYTF
cdr3_nt: TGTGCCAGCCAAATGAGTAACAGGGGCGGCTACACCTTC
v_call: TRBV27
j_call: TRBJ1-2
clone_size: -
d_call: TRBD1

cdr3_aa: CASSYPRVGELFF
cdr3_nt: TGTGCCAGCAGTTACCCACGGGTCGGGGAGCTGTTTTTT
v_call: TRBV6-6
j_call: TRBJ2-2
clone_size: -
d_call: -

cdr3_aa: CASSFWLDPGYTF
cdr3_nt: TGTGCCAGCAGCTTTTGGCTGGATCCTGGCTACACCTTC
v_call: TRBV7-2
j_call: TRBJ1-2
clone_size: once
d_call: -

cdr3_aa: CASSLLALSYNEQFF
cdr3_nt: TGTGCCAGCAGTTTACTGGCGCTATCCTACAATGAGCAGTTCTTC
v_call: TRBV28
j_call: TRBJ2-1
clone_size: few
d_call: -

cdr3_aa: CASSLGSPSYEQYF
cdr3_nt: TGTGCCAGCAGCTTAGGTTCCCCCTCCTACGAGCAGTACTTC
v_call: TRBV7-8
j_call: TRBJ2-7
clone_size: -
d_call: -

cdr3_aa: CATSSRDSSYNEQFF
cdr3_nt: TGTGCCACCAGCAGCCGGGACTCCTCCTACAATGAGCAGTTCTTC
v_call: TRBV6-6
j_call: TRBJ2-1
clone_size: -
d_call: -

cdr3_aa: CASSYSHRGIFSYEQYF
cdr3_nt: TGTGCCAGCAGCTATTCACACAGGGGGATTTTCTCCTACGAGCAGTACTTC
v_call: TRBV5-6
j_call: TRBJ2-7
clone_size: -
d_call: TRBD1

cdr3_aa: CASSLLAGDEDEQYF
cdr3_nt: TGTGCCAGCAGCTTGCTTGCGGGAGATGAAGACGAGCAGTACTTC
v_call: TRBV7-8
j_call: TRBJ2-7
clone_size: -
d_call: TRBD2

cdr3_aa: CASSQDHLNSPLHF
cdr3_nt: TGCGCCAGCAGCCAAGATCACTTAAATTCACCCCTCCACTTT
v_call: TRBV4-3
j_call: TRBJ1-6
clone_size: once
d_call: -

cdr3_aa: CASSPRQGGYEQYF
cdr3_nt: TGTGCCAGCAGCCCCCGACAGGGAGGGTACGAGCAGTACTTC
v_call: TRBV11-2
j_call: TRBJ2-7
clone_size: -
d_call: -

cdr3_aa: CASSPRHQIDTGELFF
cdr3_nt: TGTGCCAGCAGCCCCCGACACCAGATTGACACCGGGGAGCTGTTTTTT
v_call: TRBV9
j_call: TRBJ2-2
clone_size: few
d_call: -

cdr3_aa: CASSDLAGGYNEQFF
cdr3_nt: TGTGCCAGCAGCGACCTAGCGGGAGGCTACAATGAGCAGTTCTTC
v_call: TRBV7-2
j_call: TRBJ2-1
clone_size: -
d_call: TRBD2

cdr3_aa: CASSYIRTGGSYGYTF
cdr3_nt: TGTGCCAGCAGTTACATTCGGACAGGTGGAAGCTATGGCTACACCTTC
v_call: TRBV6-5
j_call: TRBJ1-2
clone_size: -
d_call: TRBD1

cdr3_aa: CASSLQNNYGYTF
cdr3_nt: TGTGCCAGCAGCCTCCAGAATAACTATGGCTACACCTTC
v_call: TRBV7-2
j_call: TRBJ1-2
clone_size: -
d_call: -

cdr3_aa: CASSRRAGGQVETQYF
cdr3_nt: TGTGCCAGCAGTCGTCGGGCGGGAGGGCAGGTGGAGACCCAGTACTTC
v_call: TRBV7-2
j_call: TRBJ2-5
clone_size: -
d_call: TRBD2

cdr3_aa: CAGNLGGNTEAFF
cdr3_nt: TGTGCCGGCAACCTGGGGGGGAACACTGAAGCTTTCTTT
v_call: TRBV2
j_call: TRBJ1-1
clone_size: -
d_call: -

cdr3_aa: CATSRDERNSSGNTIYF
cdr3_nt: TGTGCCACCAGCAGAGATGAACGGAATAGCTCTGGAAACACCATATATTTT
v_call: TRBV15
j_call: TRBJ1-3
clone_size: -
d_call: -

cdr3_aa: CASSEVPSRSPLHF
cdr3_nt: TGTGCCAGCAGTGAAGTCCCTTCAAGGTCACCCCTCCACTTT
v_call: TRBV6-1
j_call: TRBJ1-6
clone_size: -
d_call: -

cdr3_aa: CSVEPQGKWETQYF
cdr3_nt: TGCAGCGTTGAGCCACAGGGGAAGTGGGAGACCCAGTACTTC
v_call: TRBV29-1
j_call: TRBJ2-5
clone_size: -
d_call: TRBD1

cdr3_aa: CASSYSAGRGNTIYF
cdr3_nt: TGTGCCAGCAGTTACTCGGCAGGGCGGGGGAACACCATATATTTT
v_call: TRBV6-5
j_call: TRBJ1-3
clone_size: once
d_call: -

cdr3_aa: CASRGTGDLQQYF
cdr3_nt: TGTGCCAGCAGGGGGACGGGAGACCTACAGCAGTACTTC
v_call: TRBV5-4
j_call: TRBJ2-5
clone_size: -
d_call: -

cdr3_aa: CASSENRRTDTQYF
cdr3_nt: TGTGCCAGCAGTGAAAACAGGCGCACAGATACGCAGTATTTT
v_call: TRBV2
j_call: TRBJ2-3
clone_size: -
d_call: -

cdr3_aa: CAISDAEPGYNEQFF
cdr3_nt: TGTGCCATCAGTGACGCAGAGCCGGGTTACAATGAGCAGTTCTTC
v_call: TRBV10-3
j_call: TRBJ2-1
clone_size: -
d_call: -

cdr3_aa: CASSIDRRRERVGNQPQHF
cdr3_nt: TGTGCCAGTAGTATAGATAGGAGACGGGAGAGGGTTGGTAATCAGCCCCAGCATTTT
v_call: TRBV19
j_call: TRBJ1-5
clone_size: -
d_call: -

cdr3_aa: CASSYSTAPDTQYF
cdr3_nt: TGTGCCAGCAGTTACTCGACGGCCCCAGATACGCAGTATTTT
v_call: TRBV6-5
j_call: TRBJ2-3
clone_size: -
d_call: -

cdr3_aa: CASSYDNRITEAFF
cdr3_nt: TGTGCCAGCAGTTACGACAACAGGATCACTGAAGCTTTCTTT
v_call: TRBV6-6
j_call: TRBJ1-1
clone_size: -
d_call: -